One and the same sample provided the 4 T cell receptor beta chains below, sequenced in a study of T cell clonotyping in hematopoietic cell transplantation. Regarding time point: recipient sample about 28 days before transplant, after cytoreduction. Clones were sequenced by immunoSEQ multiplex PCR, and TCRdb holds only the in-frame ones, with some missing. The repertoire holds 35,000 to 45,000 clones, with 85% to 95% as singletons. The sequencing used peripheral blood mononuclear cells, collected before stem cell transplant. These TCRs come from a man aged 35-49 years with chronic myeloid leukemia. Some clones in this sample may be carry-over from other donors' samples.

The genes are TRBV30 and TRBJ1-6; no reliable D call. The V gene lost 3 bases and the J gene lost 5 bases, with 8 bases spanning the gap. This CDR3 region has 13 residues. The germline V gene encodes CDR1 GTSNPN and CDR2 SVGIG (reference sequence). For the CDR3, the DNA is TGTGCCTGGAGGGGCACCGATAATTCACCCCTCCACTTT. Protein: CAWRGTDNSPLHF.

The chain's CDR3 is CASSQVLSPDTQYF. CDR3 DNA sequence: TGTGCCAGCAGCCAAGTTTTATCCCCAGATACGCAGTATTTT. This chain joins TRBV4-2 and TRBJ2-3; D remains ambiguous. The V end lost 1 base, the J end lost 4 bases, and 9 bases lay between the germline ends. Germline-derived CDR1 and CDR2 are LGHNA and YNFKEQ. The CDR3 consists of 14 residues.

A single count supports this clone. The chain recombines TRBV30 with TRBJ1-2; D remains ambiguous. Germline values: CDR1 GTSNPN, CDR2 SVGIG (reference sequence). The germline V and J ends were trimmed by 3 bases and 4 bases, with 6 bases remaining between them. The CDR3 consists of 11 residues. The CDR3 sequence: CAWRRGYGYTF. CDR3 DNA: TGTGCCTGGAGAAGAGGCTATGGCTACACCTTC.

This chain uses TRBV7-8 with TRBJ2-1; 8 bases map to TRBD1. Germline lookup yields CDR1 SGHVS and CDR2 FQNEAQ. After removal of 2 bases from V and 2 bases from J, the junction contained 5 bases not matched to a gene. There are 16 residues in the CDR3. The CDR3 reads CASSLRGTGTYNEQFF. CDR3 in DNA: TGTGCCAGCAGCTTAAGGGGGACAGGTACCTACAATGAGCAGTTCTTC.